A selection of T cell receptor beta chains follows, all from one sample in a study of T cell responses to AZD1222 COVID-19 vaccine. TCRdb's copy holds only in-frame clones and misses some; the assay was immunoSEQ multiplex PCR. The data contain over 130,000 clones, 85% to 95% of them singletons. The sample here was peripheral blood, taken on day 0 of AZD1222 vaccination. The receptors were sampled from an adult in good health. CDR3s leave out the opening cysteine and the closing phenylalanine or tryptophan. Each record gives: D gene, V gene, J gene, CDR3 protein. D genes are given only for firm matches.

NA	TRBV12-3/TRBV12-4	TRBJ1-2	ASSPRTGYGYT
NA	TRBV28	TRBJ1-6	ASSLGQGGGYNSPLH
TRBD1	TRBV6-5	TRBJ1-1	ASSSPTGMNTEAF
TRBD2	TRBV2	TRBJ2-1	ASRATSGSYNEQF
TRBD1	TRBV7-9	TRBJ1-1	AGGTGGNTEAF
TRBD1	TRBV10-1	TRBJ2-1	ASTPSTGVNEQF
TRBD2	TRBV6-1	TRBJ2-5	ASSEWIAGGQETQY
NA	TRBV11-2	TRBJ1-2	ASSSQGFDGYT
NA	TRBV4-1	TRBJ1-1	ASSPRALNTEAF
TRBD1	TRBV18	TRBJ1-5	ASSPGQGSQPQH
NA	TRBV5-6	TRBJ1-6	ASSLVAGGYNSPLH
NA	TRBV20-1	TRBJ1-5	SASGGNQPQH
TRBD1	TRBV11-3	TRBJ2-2	ASSLRTGTGELF
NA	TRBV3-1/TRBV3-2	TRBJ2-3	ASSQAQGGGFNTDTQY
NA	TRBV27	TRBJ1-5	ASSWASDNQPQH
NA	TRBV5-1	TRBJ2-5	ASSPAGRRQETQY
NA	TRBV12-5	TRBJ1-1	ASDRAGDTEAF
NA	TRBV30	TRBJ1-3	AWQRTVNGNTIY
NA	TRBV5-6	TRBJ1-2	ASRPLGPGSEQSRYGYT
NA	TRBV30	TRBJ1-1	AWSPLTEAF
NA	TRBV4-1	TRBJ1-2	ASSQGTFGYT
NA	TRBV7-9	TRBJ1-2	ASSFVETGGYGYT
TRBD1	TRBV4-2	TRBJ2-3	ASSQKEHRGRTDTQY
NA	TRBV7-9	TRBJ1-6	ASSLNSYNSPLH
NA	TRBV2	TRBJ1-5	ASSDSYSNQPQH
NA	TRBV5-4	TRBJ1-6	ASSLDGNYNSPLH
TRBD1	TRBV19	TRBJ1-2	ASNDQGAHRGYT
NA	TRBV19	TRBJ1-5	ASSIGGPFSNQPQH
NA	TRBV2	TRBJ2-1	ASSERRGSNEQF
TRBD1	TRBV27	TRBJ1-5	ASNPAGGNQPQH
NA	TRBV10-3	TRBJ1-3	AISETTGTGNTIY
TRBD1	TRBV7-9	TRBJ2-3	ASSPLTGDSTDTQY
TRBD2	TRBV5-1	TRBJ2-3	ASSSMTSGGTDTQY
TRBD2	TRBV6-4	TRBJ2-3	ASSLAGVVSDTQY
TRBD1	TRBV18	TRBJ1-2	ASSPSGTGEGYT
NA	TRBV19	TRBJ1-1	ASSIGRRGRSLFEAF
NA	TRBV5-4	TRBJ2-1	AMTGSYNEQF
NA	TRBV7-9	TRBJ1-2	ASSLPGQPNYGYT
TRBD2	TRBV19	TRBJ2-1	ASSIDRGLAGNNEQF
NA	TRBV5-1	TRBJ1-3	ASSFTGTRYGNTIY
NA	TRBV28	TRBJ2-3	ASSPYTDTQY
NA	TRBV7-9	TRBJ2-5	ASSFYRQETQY
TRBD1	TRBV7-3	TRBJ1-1	ASQGQGATEAF
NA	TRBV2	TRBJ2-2	ASSEWANTGELF
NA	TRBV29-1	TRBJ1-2	SVLENYGYT
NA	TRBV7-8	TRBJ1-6	ASSLGHSPSPLH
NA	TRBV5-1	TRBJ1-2	ASSYRTGPNYGYT
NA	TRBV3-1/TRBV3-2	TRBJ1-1	ASSLWTGTTTEAF
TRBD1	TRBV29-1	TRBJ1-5	SVSLGQGNQPQH
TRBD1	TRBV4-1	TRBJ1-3	ASSQGGTAGNTIY